The T cell receptor (beta chain) under discussion was sequenced for a study of Graves' ophthalmopathy and Graves' hyperthyroidism. The study, taken as a whole, reports: Most thyroid clonotypes with frequency above 0.001 were detected in blood too.

Beta-chain TCR CDR3 regions were amplified from RNA transcripts. RT-PCR was first run with HTBI primers, then multiplex PCR in a second round. In TCRdb, the multiplex PCR reads were re-called with MiXCR into one record per CDR3 protein. Of 740,000 or so distinct CDR3 sequences listed, 40% were seen once; the top ten hold less than 55%. About this clonotype: Antigen unknown.

CDR1 and CDR2 from the germline V gene are MGHDK and SYGVNS. The CDR3 contains 18 residues. The trim removed 5 bases at V and 3 bases at J, leaving 11 bases unmatched. J is TRBJ2-2 and V is TRBV25-1; 11 bases agree with TRBD2. The sample consisted of peripheral blood. The receptor was derived from an adult man with Graves' ophthalmopathy. The CDR3 coding sequence is TGTGCCAGCAGTCCGCCGATAGCGGGAGGGCCGTACACCGGGGAGCTGTTTTTT. It codes for CASSPPIAGGPYTGELFF.